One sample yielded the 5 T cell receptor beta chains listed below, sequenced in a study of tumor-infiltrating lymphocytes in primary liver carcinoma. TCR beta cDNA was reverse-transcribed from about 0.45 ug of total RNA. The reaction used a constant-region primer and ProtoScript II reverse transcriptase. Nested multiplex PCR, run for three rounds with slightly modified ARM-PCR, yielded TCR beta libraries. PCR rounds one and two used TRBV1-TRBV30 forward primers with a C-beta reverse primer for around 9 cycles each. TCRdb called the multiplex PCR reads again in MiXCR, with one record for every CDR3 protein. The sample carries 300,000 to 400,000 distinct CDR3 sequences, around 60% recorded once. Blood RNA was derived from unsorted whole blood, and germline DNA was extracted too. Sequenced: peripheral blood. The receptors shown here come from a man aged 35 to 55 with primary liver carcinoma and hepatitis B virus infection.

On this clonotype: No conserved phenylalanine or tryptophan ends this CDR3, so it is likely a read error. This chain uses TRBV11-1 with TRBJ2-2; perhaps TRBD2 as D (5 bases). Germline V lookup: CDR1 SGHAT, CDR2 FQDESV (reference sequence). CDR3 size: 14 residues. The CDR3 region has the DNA TGTGCCAGCCGGCGGGTGGCAGTCACCGTGGAGCTGTTTTAT. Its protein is CASRRVAVTVELFY.

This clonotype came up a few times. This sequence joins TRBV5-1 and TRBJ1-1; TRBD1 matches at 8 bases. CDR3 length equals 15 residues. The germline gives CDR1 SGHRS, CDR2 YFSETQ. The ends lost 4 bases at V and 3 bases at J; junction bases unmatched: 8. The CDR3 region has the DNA TGCGCCAGCAGCACCCAGGGGGCGCAGGACACTGAAGCTTTCTTT. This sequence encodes CASSTQGAQDTEAFF.

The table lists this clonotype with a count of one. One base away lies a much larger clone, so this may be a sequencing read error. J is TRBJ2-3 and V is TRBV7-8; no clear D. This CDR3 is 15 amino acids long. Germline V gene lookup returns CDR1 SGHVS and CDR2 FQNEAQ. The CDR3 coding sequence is TGTGCCAACAGCTTAAGCCTAGGTGGTACAGATACGCAGTATTTT. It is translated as CANSLSLGGTDTQYF.

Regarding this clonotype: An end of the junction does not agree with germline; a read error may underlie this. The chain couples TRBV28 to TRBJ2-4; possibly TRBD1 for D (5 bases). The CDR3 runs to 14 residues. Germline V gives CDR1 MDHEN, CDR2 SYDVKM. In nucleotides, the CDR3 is TGTGTCAGCAGTTTCCAGGGCCCCAAAAACATTCAGTACTTC. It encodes CVSSFQGPKNIQYF.

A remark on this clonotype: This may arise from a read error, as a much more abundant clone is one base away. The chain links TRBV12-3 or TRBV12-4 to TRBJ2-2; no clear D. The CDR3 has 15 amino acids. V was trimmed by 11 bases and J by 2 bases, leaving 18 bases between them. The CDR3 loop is CARPGGVPNTGELFF. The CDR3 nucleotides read TGTGCCCGCCCGGGTGGCGTACCTAACACCGGGGAGCTGTTTTTT.